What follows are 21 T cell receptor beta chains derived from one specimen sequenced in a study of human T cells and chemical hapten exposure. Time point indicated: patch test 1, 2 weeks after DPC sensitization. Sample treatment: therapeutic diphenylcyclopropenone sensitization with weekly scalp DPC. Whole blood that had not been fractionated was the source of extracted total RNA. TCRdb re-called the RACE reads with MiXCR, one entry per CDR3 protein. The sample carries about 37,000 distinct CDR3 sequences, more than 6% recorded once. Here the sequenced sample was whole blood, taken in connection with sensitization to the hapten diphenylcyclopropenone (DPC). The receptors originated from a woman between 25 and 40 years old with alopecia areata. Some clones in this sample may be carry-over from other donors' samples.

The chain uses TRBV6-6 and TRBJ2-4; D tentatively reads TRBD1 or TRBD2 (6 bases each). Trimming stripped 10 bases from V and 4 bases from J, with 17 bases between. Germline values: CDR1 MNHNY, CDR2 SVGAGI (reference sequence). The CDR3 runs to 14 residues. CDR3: CATRDSQGKNIQYF. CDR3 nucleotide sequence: TGTGCCACCCGGGACTCCCAGGGGAAAAACATTCAGTACTTC.

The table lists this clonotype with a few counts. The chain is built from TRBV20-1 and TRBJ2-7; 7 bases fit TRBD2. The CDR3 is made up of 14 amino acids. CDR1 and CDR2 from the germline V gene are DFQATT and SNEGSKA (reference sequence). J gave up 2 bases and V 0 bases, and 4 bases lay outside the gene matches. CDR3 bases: TGCAGTGCTAGAGATCCTCGGGGGGCCTACGAGCAGTACTTC. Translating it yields CSARDPRGAYEQYF.

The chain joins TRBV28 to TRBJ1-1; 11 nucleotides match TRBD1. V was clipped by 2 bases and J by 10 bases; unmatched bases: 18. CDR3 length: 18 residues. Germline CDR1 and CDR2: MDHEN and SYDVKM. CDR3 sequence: CASSLKLWTGGLTRPAFF. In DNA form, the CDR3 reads TGTGCCAGCAGTTTAAAGTTGTGGACAGGGGGCCTCACTAGGCCAGCTTTCTTT.

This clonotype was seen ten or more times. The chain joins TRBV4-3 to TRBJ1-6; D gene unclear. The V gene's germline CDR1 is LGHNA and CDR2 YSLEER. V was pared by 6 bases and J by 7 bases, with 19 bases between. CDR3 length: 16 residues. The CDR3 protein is CASSLGSGGRNSPLHF. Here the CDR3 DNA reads TGCGCCAGCAGTCTTGGGAGTGGCGGACGAAATTCACCCCTCCACTTT.

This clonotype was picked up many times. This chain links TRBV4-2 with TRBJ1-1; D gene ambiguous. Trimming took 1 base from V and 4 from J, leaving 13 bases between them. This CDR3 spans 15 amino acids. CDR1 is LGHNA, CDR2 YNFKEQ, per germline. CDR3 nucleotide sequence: TGTGCCAGCAGCCAAGTTAGCACTCTGACCACTGAAGCTTTCTTT. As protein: CASSQVSTLTTEAFF.

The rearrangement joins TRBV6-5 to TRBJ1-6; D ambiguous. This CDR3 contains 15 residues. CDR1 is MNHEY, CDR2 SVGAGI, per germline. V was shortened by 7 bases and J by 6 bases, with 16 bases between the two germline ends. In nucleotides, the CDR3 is TGTGCCAGCACCTTAAGACGGAATTCTAATTCACCCCTCCACTTT. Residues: CASTLRRNSNSPLHF.

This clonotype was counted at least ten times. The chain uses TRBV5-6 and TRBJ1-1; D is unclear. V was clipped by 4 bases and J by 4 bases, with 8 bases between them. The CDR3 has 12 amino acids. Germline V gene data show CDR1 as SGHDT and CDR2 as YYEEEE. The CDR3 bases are TGTGCCAGCAGCAGTCGTTTCACTGAAGCTTTCTTT. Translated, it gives CASSSRFTEAFF.

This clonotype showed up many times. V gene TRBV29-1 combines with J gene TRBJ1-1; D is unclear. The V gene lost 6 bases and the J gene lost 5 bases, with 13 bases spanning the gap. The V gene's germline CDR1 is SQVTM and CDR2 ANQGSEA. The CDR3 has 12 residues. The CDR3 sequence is CSVHVAVTEAFF. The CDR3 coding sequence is TGCAGCGTCCATGTGGCGGTTACTGAAGCTTTCTTT.

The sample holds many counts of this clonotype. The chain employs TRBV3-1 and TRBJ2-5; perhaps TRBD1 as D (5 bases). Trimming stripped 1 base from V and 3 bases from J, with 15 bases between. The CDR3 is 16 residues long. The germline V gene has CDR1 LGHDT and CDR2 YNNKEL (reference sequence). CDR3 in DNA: TGTGCCAGCAGCCAAGCGACAGTTCGAAGGGAAGAGACCCAGTACTTC. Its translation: CASSQATVRREETQYF.

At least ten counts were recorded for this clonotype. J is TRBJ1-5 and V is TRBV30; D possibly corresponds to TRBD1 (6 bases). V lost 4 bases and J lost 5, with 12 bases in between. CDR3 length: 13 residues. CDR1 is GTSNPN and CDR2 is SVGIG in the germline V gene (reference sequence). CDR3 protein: CAWTRAGDQPQHF. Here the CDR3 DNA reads TGTGCCTGGACTAGGGCAGGGGATCAGCCCCAGCATTTT.

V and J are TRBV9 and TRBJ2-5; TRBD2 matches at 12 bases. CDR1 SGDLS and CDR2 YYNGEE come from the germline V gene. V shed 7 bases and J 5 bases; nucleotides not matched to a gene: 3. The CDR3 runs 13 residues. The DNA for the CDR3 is TGTGCCAGCGGGGGACTAGCGGGCGAGACCCAGTACTTC. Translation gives CASGGLAGETQYF.

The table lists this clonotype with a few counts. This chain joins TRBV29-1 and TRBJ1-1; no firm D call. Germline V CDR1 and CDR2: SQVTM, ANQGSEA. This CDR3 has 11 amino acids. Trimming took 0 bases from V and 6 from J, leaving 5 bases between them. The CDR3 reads CSVEDYSEAFF. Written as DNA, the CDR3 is TGCAGCGTTGAAGATTATTCTGAAGCTTTCTTT.

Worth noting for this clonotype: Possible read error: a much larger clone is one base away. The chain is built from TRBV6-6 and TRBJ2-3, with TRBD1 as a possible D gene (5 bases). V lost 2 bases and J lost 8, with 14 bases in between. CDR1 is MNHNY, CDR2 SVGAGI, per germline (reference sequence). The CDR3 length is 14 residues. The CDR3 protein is CASSYQGARATQYF. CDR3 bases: TGTGCCAGCAGTTACCAGGGTGCCAGGGCTACGCAGTATTTT.

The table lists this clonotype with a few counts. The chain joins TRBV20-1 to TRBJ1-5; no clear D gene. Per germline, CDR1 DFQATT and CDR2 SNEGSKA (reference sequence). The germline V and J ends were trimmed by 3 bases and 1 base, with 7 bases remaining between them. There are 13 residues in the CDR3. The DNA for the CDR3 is TGCAGTGCTAGTTCCAGAAGCAATCAGCCCCAGCATTTT. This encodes CSASSRSNQPQHF.

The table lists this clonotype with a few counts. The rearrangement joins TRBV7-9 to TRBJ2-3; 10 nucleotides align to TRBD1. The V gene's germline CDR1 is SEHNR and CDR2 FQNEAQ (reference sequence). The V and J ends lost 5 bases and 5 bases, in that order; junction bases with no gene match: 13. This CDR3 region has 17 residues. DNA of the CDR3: TGTGCCAGCAGCAGCCAGGACAGGGGGACCCAGGGAGATACGCAGTATTTT. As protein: CASSSQDRGTQGDTQYF.

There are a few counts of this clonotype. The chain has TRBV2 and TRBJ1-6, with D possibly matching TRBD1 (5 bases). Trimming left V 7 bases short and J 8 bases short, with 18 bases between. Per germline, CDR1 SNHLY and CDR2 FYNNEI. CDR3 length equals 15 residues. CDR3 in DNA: TGTGCCAGCAACCCCCCCAGGGCCAGGGATTCACCCCTCCACTTT. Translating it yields CASNPPRARDSPLHF.

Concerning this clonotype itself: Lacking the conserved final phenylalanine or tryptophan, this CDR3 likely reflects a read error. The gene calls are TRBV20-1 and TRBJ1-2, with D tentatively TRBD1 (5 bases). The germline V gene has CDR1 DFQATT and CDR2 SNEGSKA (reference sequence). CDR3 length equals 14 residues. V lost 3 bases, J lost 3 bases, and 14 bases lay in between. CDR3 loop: CSASPDSLYYGYTV. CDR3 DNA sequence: TGCAGTGCTAGTCCCGACAGCCTCTACTATGGCTACACCGTC.

The CDR3 loop reads CASSSIPESNEKLFF. The CDR3 bases are TGTGCCAGCAGCTCGATACCGGAGTCTAATGAAAAACTGTTTTTT. V is TRBV5-5 and J is TRBJ1-4, with unresolved D. Per the germline V gene, CDR1 is SGHKS and CDR2 is YYEKEE (reference sequence). Trimming shortened V by 3 bases and J by 3 bases, and 12 bases separated the two germline ends. This CDR3 contains 15 residues.

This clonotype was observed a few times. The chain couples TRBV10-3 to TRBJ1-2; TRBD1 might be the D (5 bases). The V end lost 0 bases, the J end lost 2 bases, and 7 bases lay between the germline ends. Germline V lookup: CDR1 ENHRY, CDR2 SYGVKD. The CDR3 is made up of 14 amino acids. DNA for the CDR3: TGTGCCATCAGTGAGTCCGCAGGGAACTATGGCTACACCTTC. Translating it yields CAISESAGNYGYTF.

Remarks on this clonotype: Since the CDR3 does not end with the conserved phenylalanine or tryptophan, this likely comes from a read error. The CDR3 DNA reads as TGCGCCAGCAAAACAGCGGGGGGAGCCACAGATACGCAGTATTCT. This codes for CASKTAGGATDTQYS. This chain connects TRBV5-1 to TRBJ2-3; 9 bases map to TRBD2. The ends lost 6 bases at V and 2 bases at J; junction bases unmatched: 7. This CDR3 is 15 amino acids long. The germline V gene has CDR1 SGHRS and CDR2 YFSETQ.

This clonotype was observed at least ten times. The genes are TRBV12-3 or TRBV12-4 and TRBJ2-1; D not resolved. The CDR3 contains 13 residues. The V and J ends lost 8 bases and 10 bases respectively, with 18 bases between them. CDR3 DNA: TGTGCCAGCGAGAAAAGCCATTTTGGGGAGCAGTTCTTC. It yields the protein CASEKSHFGEQFF.